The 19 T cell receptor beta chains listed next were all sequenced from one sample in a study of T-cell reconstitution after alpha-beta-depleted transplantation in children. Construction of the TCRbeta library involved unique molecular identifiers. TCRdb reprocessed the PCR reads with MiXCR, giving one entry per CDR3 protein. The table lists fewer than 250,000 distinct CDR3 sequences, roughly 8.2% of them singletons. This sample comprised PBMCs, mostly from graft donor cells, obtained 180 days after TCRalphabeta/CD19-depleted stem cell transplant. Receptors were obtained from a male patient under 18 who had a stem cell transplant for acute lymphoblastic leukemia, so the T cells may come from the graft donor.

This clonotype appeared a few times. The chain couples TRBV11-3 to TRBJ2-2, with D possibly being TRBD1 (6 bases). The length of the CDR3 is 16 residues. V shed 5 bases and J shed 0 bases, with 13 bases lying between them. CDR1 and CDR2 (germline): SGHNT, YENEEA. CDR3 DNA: TGTGCCAGCAGCCCCCGGGACATGCCGAACACCGGGGAGCTGTTTTTT. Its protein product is CASSPRDMPNTGELFF.

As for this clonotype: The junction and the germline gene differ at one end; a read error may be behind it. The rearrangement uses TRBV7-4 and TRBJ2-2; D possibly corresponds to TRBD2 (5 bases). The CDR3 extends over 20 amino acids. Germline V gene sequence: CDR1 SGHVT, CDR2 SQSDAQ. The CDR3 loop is CASILGGPGGVEPNTGELFF. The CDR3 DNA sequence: TGTGCCAGCATCTTAGGAGGACCTGGTGGTGTGGAGCCGAACACCGGGGAGCTGTTTTTT.

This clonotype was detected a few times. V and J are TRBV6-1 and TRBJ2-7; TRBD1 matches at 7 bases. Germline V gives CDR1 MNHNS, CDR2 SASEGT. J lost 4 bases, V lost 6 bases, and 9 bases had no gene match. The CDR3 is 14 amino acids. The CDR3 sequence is CASSPPAGGYEQYF. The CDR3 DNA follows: TGTGCCAGCAGCCCCCCGGCAGGGGGATACGAGCAGTACTTC.

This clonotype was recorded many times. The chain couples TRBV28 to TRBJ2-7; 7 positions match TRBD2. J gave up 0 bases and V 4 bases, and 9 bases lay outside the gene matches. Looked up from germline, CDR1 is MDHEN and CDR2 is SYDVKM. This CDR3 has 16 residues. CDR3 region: CASSSSWGGSSYEQYF. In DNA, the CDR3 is TGTGCCAGCAGTTCCTCTTGGGGGGGAAGCTCCTACGAGCAGTACTTC. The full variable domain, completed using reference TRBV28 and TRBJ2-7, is DVKVTQSSRYLVKRTGEKVFLECVQDMDHENMFWYRQDPGLGLRLIYFSYDVKMKEKGDIPEGYSVSREKKERFSLILESASTNQTSMYLCASSSSWGGSSYEQYFGPGTRLTVT.

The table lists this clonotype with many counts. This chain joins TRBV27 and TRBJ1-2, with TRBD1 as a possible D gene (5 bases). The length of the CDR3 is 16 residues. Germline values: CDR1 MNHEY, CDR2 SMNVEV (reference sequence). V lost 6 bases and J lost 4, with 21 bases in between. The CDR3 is CASRSPLGGTLYGYTF. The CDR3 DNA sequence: TGTGCCAGCAGGAGCCCCTTGGGGGGGACCCTCTATGGCTACACCTTC.

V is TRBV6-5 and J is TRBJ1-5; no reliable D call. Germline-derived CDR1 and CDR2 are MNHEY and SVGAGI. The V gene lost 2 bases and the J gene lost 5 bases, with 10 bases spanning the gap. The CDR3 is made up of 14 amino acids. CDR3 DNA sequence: TGTGCCAGCAGTTACAGCAGGTTCGATCAGCCCCAGCATTTT. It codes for CASSYSRFDQPQHF.

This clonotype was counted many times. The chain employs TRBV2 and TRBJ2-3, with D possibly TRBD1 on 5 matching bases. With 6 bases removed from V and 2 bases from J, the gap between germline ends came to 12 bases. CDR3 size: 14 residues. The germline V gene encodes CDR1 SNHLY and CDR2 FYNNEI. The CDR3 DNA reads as TGTGCCAGCAGGGAGACAGCCCCCACAGATACGCAGTATTTT. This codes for CASRETAPTDTQYF.

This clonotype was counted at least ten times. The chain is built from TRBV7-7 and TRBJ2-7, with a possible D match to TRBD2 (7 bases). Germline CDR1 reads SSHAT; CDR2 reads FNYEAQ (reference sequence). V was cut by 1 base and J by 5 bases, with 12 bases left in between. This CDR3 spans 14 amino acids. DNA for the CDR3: TGTGCCAGCAGCTTAGGTTCGGGGGGCGACGAGCAGTACTTC. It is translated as CASSLGSGGDEQYF. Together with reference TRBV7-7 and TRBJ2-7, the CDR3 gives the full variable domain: GAGVSQSPRYKVTKRGQDVTLRCDPISSHATLYWYQQALGQGPEFLTYFNYEAQPDKSGLPSDRFSAERPEGSISTLTIQRTEQRDSAMYRCASSLGSGGDEQYFGPGTRLTVT.

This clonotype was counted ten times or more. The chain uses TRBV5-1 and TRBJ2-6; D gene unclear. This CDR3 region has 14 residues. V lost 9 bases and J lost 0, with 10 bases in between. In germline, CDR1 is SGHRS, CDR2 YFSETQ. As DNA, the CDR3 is TGCGCCACCTCTTCTGGCTCTGGGGCCAACGTCCTGACTTTC. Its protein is CATSSGSGANVLTF. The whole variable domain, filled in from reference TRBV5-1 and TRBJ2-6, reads KAGVTQTPRYLIKTRGQQVTLSCSPISGHRSVSWYQQTPGQGLQFLFEYFSETQRNKGNFPGRFSGRQFSNSRSEMNVSTLELGDSALYLCATSSGSGANVLTFGAGSRLTVL.

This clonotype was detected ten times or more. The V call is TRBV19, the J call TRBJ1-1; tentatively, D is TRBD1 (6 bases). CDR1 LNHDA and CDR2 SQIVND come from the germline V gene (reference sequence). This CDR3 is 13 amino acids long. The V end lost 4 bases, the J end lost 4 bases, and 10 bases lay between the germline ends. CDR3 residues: CASSRGLGTEAFF. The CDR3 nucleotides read TGTGCCAGTAGTAGGGGGCTGGGCACTGAAGCTTTCTTT.

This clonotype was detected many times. The CDR3 region is CASSLNRDGNTIYF. As DNA, the CDR3 is TGTGCCAGCAGTTTAAACAGGGATGGAAACACCATATATTTT. This rearrangement joins TRBV28 to TRBJ1-3, with TRBD1 as a possible D gene (6 bases). In germline, CDR1 is MDHEN, CDR2 SYDVKM. The CDR3 extends over 14 amino acids. Trimming pared 2 bases from V and 3 bases from J, leaving 8 bases between.

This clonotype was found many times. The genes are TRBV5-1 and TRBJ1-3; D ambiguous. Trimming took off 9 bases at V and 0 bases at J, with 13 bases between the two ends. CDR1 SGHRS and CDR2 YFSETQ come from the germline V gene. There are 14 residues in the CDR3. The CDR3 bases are TGCGCCACAGCTCCAGACTTCTCTGGAAACACCATATATTTT. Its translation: CATAPDFSGNTIYF.

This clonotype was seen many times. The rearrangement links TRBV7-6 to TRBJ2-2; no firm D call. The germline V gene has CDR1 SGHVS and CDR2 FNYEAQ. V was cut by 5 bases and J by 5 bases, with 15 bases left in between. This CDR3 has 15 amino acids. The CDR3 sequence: CASSLQNLRTGELFF. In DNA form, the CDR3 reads TGTGCCAGCAGCCTCCAAAACCTTCGAACCGGGGAGCTGTTTTTT.

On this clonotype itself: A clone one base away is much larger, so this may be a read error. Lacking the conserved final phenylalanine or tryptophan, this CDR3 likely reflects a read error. This CDR3 is CAGRDDMNTEAFL. The CDR3 DNA reads as TGTGCCGGACGGGACGACATGAACACTGAAGCTTTCCTT. V gene TRBV18 combines with J gene TRBJ1-1, with D perhaps TRBD1 (5 bases). Germline lookup yields CDR1 KGHSH and CDR2 LQKENI. With 11 bases removed from V and 0 bases from J, the gap between germline ends came to 13 bases. The CDR3 has 13 amino acids.

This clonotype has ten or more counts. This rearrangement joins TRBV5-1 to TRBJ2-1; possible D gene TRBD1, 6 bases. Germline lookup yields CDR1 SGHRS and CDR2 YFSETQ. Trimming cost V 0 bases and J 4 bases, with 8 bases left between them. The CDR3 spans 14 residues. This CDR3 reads CASSLGDKYNEQFF. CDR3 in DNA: TGCGCCAGCAGCTTGGGGGACAAATACAATGAGCAGTTCTTC.

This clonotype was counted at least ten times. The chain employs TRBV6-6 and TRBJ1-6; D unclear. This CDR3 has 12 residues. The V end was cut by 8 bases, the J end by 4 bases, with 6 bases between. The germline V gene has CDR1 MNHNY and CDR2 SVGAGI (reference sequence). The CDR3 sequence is CASGSYNSPLHF. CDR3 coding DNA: TGTGCCAGCGGCTCATATAATTCACCCCTCCACTTT.

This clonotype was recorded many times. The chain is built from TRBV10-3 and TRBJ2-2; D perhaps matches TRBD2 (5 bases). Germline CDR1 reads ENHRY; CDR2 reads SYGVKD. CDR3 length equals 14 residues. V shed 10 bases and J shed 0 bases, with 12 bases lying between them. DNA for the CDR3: TGTGCCACCGGGGAGCAATCGAACACCGGGGAGCTGTTTTTT. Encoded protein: CATGEQSNTGELFF.

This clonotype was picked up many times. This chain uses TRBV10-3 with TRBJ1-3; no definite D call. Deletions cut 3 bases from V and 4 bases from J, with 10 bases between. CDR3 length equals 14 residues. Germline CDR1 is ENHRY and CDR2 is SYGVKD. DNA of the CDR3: TGTGCCATCAGTGATGACATGGCAGGAAACACCATATATTTT. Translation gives CAISDDMAGNTIYF.

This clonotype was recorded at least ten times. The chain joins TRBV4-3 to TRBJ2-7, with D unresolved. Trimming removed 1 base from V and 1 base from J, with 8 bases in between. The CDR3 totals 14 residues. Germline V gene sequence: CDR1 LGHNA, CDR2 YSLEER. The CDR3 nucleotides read TGCGCCAGCAGCCAAGTACATGGGTCCTACGAGCAGTACTTC. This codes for CASSQVHGSYEQYF.